This paragraph covers one TCR beta chain sequence. Its specificity is not known. Generation of TCR beta cDNA was performed by 5'RACE template switching incorporating UMIs. TCRdb reprocessed the 5' RACE reads and keeps a single row for each CDR3 protein, giving no DNA. The specimen's table records hundreds of thousands of distinct CDR3 sequences. This CDR3 is built from 14 residues. Germline V gives CDR1 LGHDT, CDR2 YNNKEL (reference sequence). These data come from a study of T cells expressing NK-cell markers. Study as a whole: Seven HCMV-seropositive donors and one seronegative donor made up the eight sequenced donors. Study results and limitations: These same clonotypes (in several donors) also led the CD3+CD56-NKG2C+ fraction. As a fraction of CD8+ T cells, dominant NKG2C+ clonotypes reached roughly 1.0-8% in six donors.

Sequenced material: blood T cells: a sorted CD56 or NKG2C T cell subset, CD4+ or CD8+ T cells, or bulk PBMC T cells (not recorded which). The TCR originated in a man aged 18-75 years in good health. The chain joins TRBV3-1 to TRBJ2-3; the D call of TRBD1 rests on TCRdb alone, since no DNA is present to check it. The CDR3 sequence is CASSQEPRPDTQYF.